The rows below give T cell receptor beta chains drawn from one sample of a study of shared clonotypes between healthy human individuals. Clones were sequenced by immunoSEQ multiplex PCR, and TCRdb holds only the in-frame ones, with some missing. The repertoire holds roughly 2.1 million clones, with about 92% as singletons. The sample taken for sequencing was naive CD8+ T cells from PBMCs. The receptors here all came from a man between 18 and 29 years old in good health. Some clones in this sample may be carry-over from other donors' samples. The CDR3 runs from the conserved cysteine through the conserved F or W. A D gene is named only where the DNA matches it firmly. For some rows the clone size is stated as once, few or many, or as a class when expanded; others skip it.

TRBJ2-2,NA,TRBV7-3,15,NA,TGTGCCAGCAGCTCGAACCGGGACAACACCGGGGAGCTGTTTTTT,CASSSNRDNTGELFF
TRBJ1-5,NA,TRBV19,13,NA,TGTGCCAGTAGGGCAGGTTACAATCAGCCCCAGCATTTT,CASRAGYNQPQHF
TRBJ2-7,TRBD1,TRBV27,16,NA,TGTGCCAGCAGTTTACTGCAGGGACAGGGCGCCTACGAGCAGTACTTC,CASSLLQGQGAYEQYF
TRBJ1-2,NA,TRBV14,16,NA,TGTGCCAGCAGCCATCTCCGGGGCGAGGGATTAGGTGGCTACACCTTC,CASSHLRGEGLGGYTF
TRBJ1-1,NA,TRBV6-1,14,NA,TGTGCCAGCCGTGGCAGGGGATTGAACACTGAAGCTTTCTTT,CASRGRGLNTEAFF
TRBJ1-4,NA,TRBV4-2,15,NA,TGTGCCAGCAGCCAAGGAGGGTCTTATAATGAAAAACTGTTTTTT,CASSQGGSYNEKLFF
TRBJ1-2,NA,TRBV27,12,NA,TGTGCCAGCAGGTCCCCCAACGGGGGCTACACCTTC,CASRSPNGGYTF
TRBJ2-3,TRBD2,TRBV28,15,NA,TGTGCCAGCATCAGGGAGCGGGAGGTTGCAGATACGCAGTATTTT,CASIREREVADTQYF
TRBJ1-1,NA,TRBV28,18,NA,TGTGCCAGCAGTTCCCACCTCGTTGGAGACCACATGAACACTGAAGCTTTCTTT,CASSSHLVGDHMNTEAFF
TRBJ2-7,NA,TRBV4-3,16,NA,TGCGCCAGCAGCCCAACATCATCAGGGGAGGACTACGAGCAGTACTTC,CASSPTSSGEDYEQYF
TRBJ2-5,NA,TRBV18,15,once,TGTGCCAGCTCACCGAACCCAGCGTATCAAGAGACCCAGTACTTC,CASSPNPAYQETQYF
TRBJ1-1,NA,TRBV6-6,12,NA,TGTGCCAGCAGCCGGGGACGCACCGATGCTTTCTTT,CASSRGRTDAFF
TRBJ1-2,TRBD1,TRBV28,15,NA,TGTGCCAGCAGTTTTTCGGGACAGGGGGCTATTGGCTACACCTTC,CASSFSGQGAIGYTF
TRBJ1-2,NA,TRBV27,13,NA,TGTGCCAGCAGTTTATCGCGAATGGGCGGCTACACCTTC,CASSLSRMGGYTF
TRBJ2-7,NA,TRBV4-3,16,once,TGCGCCAGCAGCCAAGTGCACGCGGGACAGAGGGAGCTTGTTCTCTTC,CASSQVHAGQRELVLF
TRBJ1-1,NA,TRBV28,12,NA,TGTGCCAGCAGGAAGAGGGGGTTTGAAGCTTTCTTT,CASRKRGFEAFF
TRBJ2-2,NA,TRBV11-2,14,NA,TGTGCCAGCAGCTTAGAATCCTGGGCCGGGGAGCTGTTTTTT,CASSLESWAGELFF
TRBJ1-2,TRBD1,TRBV27,16,NA,TGTGCCAGCACCGGATATAGACAGGGGCAGAACTATGGCTACACCTTC,CASTGYRQGQNYGYTF
TRBJ2-4,TRBD2,TRBV5-4,17,NA,TGTGCCAGCAGCTCAGGGCTAGCGGGAGGTAGAGGGAACATTCAGTACTTC,CASSSGLAGGRGNIQYF
TRBJ2-7,NA,TRBV9,13,NA,TGTGCCAGCAGCGTAGCTATGTCGGACGAGCAGTACTTC,CASSVAMSDEQYF
TRBJ2-1,TRBD2,TRBV7-9,15,once,TGTGCCAGCAGCCCCCGGGAGGGTGCCTACAATGAGCAGTTCTTC,CASSPREGAYNEQFF
TRBJ2-7,TRBD1,TRBV6-5,15,NA,TGTGCCAGCAGTCCCACCGGGACAGGTTACTACGAGCAGTACTTC,CASSPTGTGYYEQYF
TRBJ1-1,TRBD1,TRBV2,18,NA,TGTGCCAGCAGTGAAGCTCGGGGACAGGGGGCGAGGGGAACTGAAGCTTTCTTT,CASSEARGQGARGTEAFF
TRBJ2-1,NA,TRBV27,15,NA,TGTGCCAGCACGCCCAGACCCGGACCCTACAATGAGCAGTTCTTC,CASTPRPGPYNEQFF
TRBJ2-7,TRBD2,TRBV19,16,NA,TGTGCCAGTAGTACCGCCCTTAGCGGGATAACCTACGAGCAGTACTTC,CASSTALSGITYEQYF
TRBJ2-2,TRBD2,TRBV6-5,15,NA,TGTGCCAGCAGTTACAGCGGGAGGGCCGAGGGGGAGCTGTTTTTT,CASSYSGRAEGELFF
TRBJ2-7,NA,TRBV28,13,NA,TGTGCCAGCAGTTTCAGGGACGACTACGAGCAGTACTTC,CASSFRDDYEQYF
TRBJ2-6,NA,TRBV7-3,18,NA,TGTGCCAGCAGCTTAAGCCCAGGGTGGTTTGCTGGGGCCAACGTCCTGACTTTC,CASSLSPGWFAGANVLTF
TRBJ2-3,TRBD2,TRBV5-1,17,NA,TGCGCCAGCAGCCCGAACCCATCTAGCGGGAGCTCAGATACGCAGTATTTT,CASSPNPSSGSSDTQYF
TRBJ1-1,NA,TRBV7-3,13,NA,TGTGCCAGCAGCTTACTTGGGGGATCCGAAGCTTTCTTT,CASSLLGGSEAFF
TRBJ2-1,TRBD2,TRBV7-2,15,NA,TGTGCCAGCAGCCAGACTAGCGGGACAAACAATGAGCAGTTCTTC,CASSQTSGTNNEQFF
TRBJ1-1,NA,TRBV5-6,13,NA,TGTGCCAGCAGCTTGCCAGGAAACACTGAAGCTTTCTTT,CASSLPGNTEAFF
TRBJ2-7,NA,TRBV13,15,NA,TGTGCCAGCAGCTTAGGCCTTATGGGGTCCTACGAGCAGTACTTC,CASSLGLMGSYEQYF
TRBJ2-7,TRBD2,TRBV4-1,13,NA,TGCGCCAGCAGCCAGGGGGGGAGGGACGAGCAGTACTTC,CASSQGGRDEQYF